The clone carrying this TCR beta chain was observed a few times. What it binds is not known. This entry comes from a study of blood T cells in healthy people across ages. Notes on the study in general: CMV status of donors was unknown, possibly confounding expanded clonotype changes.

The CDR3 is 14 residues long. The J segment lost 6 bases and the V segment lost 7 bases, leaving 8 bases of the junction unmatched. A sample-barcoded 5' primer and a J-beta primer mix were used in a second PCR of roughly 7 to 12 cycles. From the 5' RACE reads, TCRdb called clonotypes with MiXCR, one entry per CDR3 protein. Of 630,000 or so distinct CDR3 sequences listed, approximately 30% are singletons. Source material: blood. This sequence joins TRBV12-3 or TRBV12-4 and TRBJ1-2; TRBD1 aligns across 10 bases. The origin of this receptor is a woman of 80 years or more in good health. CDR3 residues: CASNEDRGFDGYTF. CDR3 DNA: TGTGCCAGCAATGAGGACAGGGGGTTCGATGGCTACACCTTC.